This TCR beta chain appears in the sequencing data of a study of T cell repertoires in cytomegalovirus infection. This clonotype was picked up many times. TCRdb ran MiXCR on the reads and lists one entry per CDR3 protein. The table records 120,000 to 150,000 distinct CDR3 sequences, roughly 6.5% of them present only once. Sequencing input: PBMCs. The TCR originated in a human donor in good health (CMV status not recorded). Some clones in this sample may be carry-over from other donors' samples.

The CDR3 region is CASSPSGAFTDTQYF. The CDR3 DNA follows: TGTGCCAGTAGTCCGAGTGGGGCTTTCACAGATACGCAGTATTTT. The chain is built from TRBV19 and TRBJ2-3; D is perhaps TRBD1 (5 bases). This CDR3 is 15 amino acids long. Germline CDR1 LNHDA, CDR2 SQIVND (reference sequence). Trimming cost V 5 bases and J 2 bases, with 14 bases left between them. The variable domain in full, completed from reference TRBV19 and TRBJ2-3, reads DGGITQSPKYLFRKEGQNVTLSCEQNLNHDAMYWYRQDPGQGLRLIYYSQIVNDFQKGDIAEGYSVSREKKESFPLTVTSAQKNPTAFYLCASSPSGAFTDTQYFGPGTRLTVL.